Sequencing of this T cell receptor beta chain was carried out in a study of blood T cell repertoires in COVID-19. Trimming cost V 0 bases and J 3 bases; bases outside gene matches: 6. The CDR3 loop spans 16 amino acids. Germline lookup yields CDR1 SGDLS and CDR2 YYNGEE. Measured with immunoSEQ multiplex PCR; TCRdb has only the in-frame clones, and not every one. The table records under 150,000 clones, approximately 85% of them present only once. The TCR comes from a woman aged 55-75 years with COVID-19, enrolled during active disease. The chain couples TRBV9 to TRBJ2-5, with TRBD2 matching over 9 bases. Sequences were obtained from peripheral blood. In DNA, the CDR3 is TGTGCCAGCAGCGTAGATCTAGCGGGGACGGAAGAGACCCAGTACTTC. As protein: CASSVDLAGTEETQYF.